The 9 T cell receptor beta chains reported below all come from one sample, sequenced in a study of shared T cell receptors in the human thymus. Sequenced by immunoSEQ multiplex PCR; TCRdb stores in-frame clones only, minus some. Of about 660,000 clones listed, around 89% are singletons. Another study also made use of these data, one on human thymus T cells.

The sequenced sample was thymocytes. The receptors originated from a boy in the first two years of life with a congenital heart defect.

This sequence joins TRBV5-4 and TRBJ2-7, with TRBD1 as a possible D gene (6 bases). This CDR3 is built from 17 residues. CDR1 and CDR2 from the germline V gene are SGHNT and YYREEE (reference sequence). The V end was cut by 5 bases, the J end by 3 bases, with 24 bases between. This CDR3 is CASSLHGRNRVDYEQYF. Here the CDR3 DNA reads TGTGCCAGCAGTCTGCATGGGCGGAACAGGGTCGACTACGAGCAGTACTTC.

This chain connects TRBV19 to TRBJ2-2, with a weak D call TRBD1 (6 bases). This CDR3 contains 14 residues. The ends were cut back, 5 bases at V and 6 bases at J, with 13 bases in the middle. The germline V gene has CDR1 LNHDA and CDR2 SQIVND (reference sequence). CDR3 sequence (DNA): TGTGCCAGTAGTCCCCGCAGGGGTTCCGGGGAGCTGTTTTTT. It translates to CASSPRRGSGELFF.

The chain employs TRBV6-6 and TRBJ2-7, with 7 bases matching TRBD2. CDR1 is MNHNY, CDR2 SVGAGI, per germline (reference sequence). The CDR3 loop spans 14 amino acids. Losses at the gene ends were 7 bases for V and 0 bases for J; bases not matched to a gene: 6. CDR3 nucleotide sequence: TGTGCCAGCACCTCACTAGCGTCCTCCTACGAGCAGTACTTC. Translated, it gives CASTSLASSYEQYF.

This rearrangement joins TRBV27 to TRBJ1-2; 12 bases agree with TRBD1. The trim removed 5 bases at V and 8 bases at J, leaving 12 bases unmatched. Per the germline V gene, CDR1 is MNHEY and CDR2 is SMNVEV (reference sequence). CDR3 length: 16 residues. The DNA for the CDR3 is TGTGCCAGCAGTCATAATCGGGACAGGGGGCGAGGCGGCTACACCTTC. Encoded protein: CASSHNRDRGRGGYTF.

The rearrangement joins TRBV6-5 to TRBJ2-3; 10 nucleotides align to TRBD2. CDR3 size: 15 residues. The V gene's germline CDR1 is MNHEY and CDR2 SVGAGI. The J segment lost 9 bases and the V segment lost 0 bases, leaving 6 bases of the junction unmatched. The CDR3 sequence: CASSYSGLAGDTQYF. In nucleotides, the CDR3 is TGTGCCAGCAGTTACTCCGGTCTAGCGGGAGACACGCAGTATTTT.

This clone showed up just once. The genes are TRBV2 and TRBJ2-7; possible D gene TRBD1, 5 bases. The germline V and J ends were trimmed by 6 bases and 0 bases, with 12 bases remaining between them. In germline, CDR1 is SNHLY, CDR2 FYNNEI. CDR3 length equals 14 residues. For the CDR3, the DNA is TGTGCCAGCAGGGGCAGGGTAAGCTCCTACGAGCAGTACTTC. Translating gives CASRGRVSSYEQYF.

In nucleotides, the CDR3 is TGTGCCAGCAGCGTAGCTGGACTAGCGGGAGTAGAGACCCAGTACTTC. This translates into CASSVAGLAGVETQYF. This sequence joins TRBV9 and TRBJ2-5; 13 bases are a match to TRBD2. The J segment lost 4 bases and the V segment lost 0 bases, leaving 3 bases of the junction unmatched. This CDR3 is built from 16 residues. Germline values: CDR1 SGDLS, CDR2 YYNGEE.

V usage is TRBV25-1 and J usage is TRBJ1-2, with 7 nucleotides matching TRBD1. Trimming cost V 2 bases and J 0 bases; bases outside gene matches: 6. The CDR3 has 16 residues. CDR1 is MGHDK, CDR2 SYGVNS, per germline. The CDR3 nucleotides read TGTGCCAGCAGTGAAAGCTACAGGGGAGCTAACTATGGCTACACCTTC. Translating it yields CASSESYRGANYGYTF.

The chain joins TRBV11-2 to TRBJ2-7; the match to TRBD2 covers 7 bases. From germline, CDR1 is SGHAT and CDR2 FQNNGV. The CDR3 sequence is 14 residues long. Germline trimming cut 3 bases from V and 4 bases from J; bases unmatched to any gene: 6. The CDR3 DNA follows: TGTGCCAGCAGCTTCGGACGGGAGGCATACGAGCAGTACTTC. Protein: CASSFGREAYEQYF. Based on the CDR3 plus reference TRBV11-2 and TRBJ2-7, the full variable domain is EAGVAQSPRYKIIEKRQSVAFWCNPISGHATLYWYQQILGQGPKLLIQFQNNGVVDDSQLPKDRFSAERLKGVDSTLKIQPAKLEDSAVYLCASSFGREAYEQYFGPGTRLTVT.